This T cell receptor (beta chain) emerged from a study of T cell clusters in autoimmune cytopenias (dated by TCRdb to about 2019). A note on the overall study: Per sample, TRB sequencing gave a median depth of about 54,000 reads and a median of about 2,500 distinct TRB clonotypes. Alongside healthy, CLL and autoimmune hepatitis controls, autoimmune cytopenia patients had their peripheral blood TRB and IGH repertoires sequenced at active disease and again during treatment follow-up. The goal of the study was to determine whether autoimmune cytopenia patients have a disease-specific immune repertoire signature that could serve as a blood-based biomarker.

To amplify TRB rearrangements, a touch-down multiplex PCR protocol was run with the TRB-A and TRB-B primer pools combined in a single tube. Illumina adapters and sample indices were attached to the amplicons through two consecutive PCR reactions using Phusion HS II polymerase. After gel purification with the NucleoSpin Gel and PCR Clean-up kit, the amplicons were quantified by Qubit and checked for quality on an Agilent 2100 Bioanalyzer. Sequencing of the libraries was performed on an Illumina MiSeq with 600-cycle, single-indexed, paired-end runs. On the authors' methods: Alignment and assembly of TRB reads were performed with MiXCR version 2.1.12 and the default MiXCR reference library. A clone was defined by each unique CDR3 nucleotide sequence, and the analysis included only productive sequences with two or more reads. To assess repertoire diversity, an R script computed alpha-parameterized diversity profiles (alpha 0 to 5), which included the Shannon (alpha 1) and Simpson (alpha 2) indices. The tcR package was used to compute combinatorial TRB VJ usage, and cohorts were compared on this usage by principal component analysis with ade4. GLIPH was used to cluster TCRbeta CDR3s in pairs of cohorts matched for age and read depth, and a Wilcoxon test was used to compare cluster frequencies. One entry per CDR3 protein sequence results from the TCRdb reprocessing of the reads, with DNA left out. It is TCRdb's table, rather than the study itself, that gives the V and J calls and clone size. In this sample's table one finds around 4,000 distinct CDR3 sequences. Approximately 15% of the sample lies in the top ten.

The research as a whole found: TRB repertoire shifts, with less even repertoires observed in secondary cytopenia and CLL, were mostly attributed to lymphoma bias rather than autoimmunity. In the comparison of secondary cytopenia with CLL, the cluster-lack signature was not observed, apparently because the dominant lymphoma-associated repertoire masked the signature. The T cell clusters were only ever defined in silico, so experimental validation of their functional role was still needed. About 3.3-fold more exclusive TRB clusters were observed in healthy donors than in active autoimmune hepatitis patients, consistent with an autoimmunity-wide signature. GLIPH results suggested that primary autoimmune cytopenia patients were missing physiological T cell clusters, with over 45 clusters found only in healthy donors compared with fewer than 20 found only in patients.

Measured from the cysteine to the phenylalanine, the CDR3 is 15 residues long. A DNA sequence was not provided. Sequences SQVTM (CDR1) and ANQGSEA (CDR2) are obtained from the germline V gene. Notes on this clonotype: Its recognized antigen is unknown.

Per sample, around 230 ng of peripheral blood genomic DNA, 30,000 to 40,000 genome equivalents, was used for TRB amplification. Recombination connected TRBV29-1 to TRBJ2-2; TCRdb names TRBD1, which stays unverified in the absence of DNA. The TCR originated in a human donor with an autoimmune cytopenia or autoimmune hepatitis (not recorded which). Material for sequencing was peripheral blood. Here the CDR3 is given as CSVTLLQGSTGELFF.